The rows below give T cell receptor beta chains drawn from one sample of a study of T cell changes during pregnancy in multiple sclerosis. The method was immunoSEQ multiplex PCR; TCRdb's version includes in-frame clones alone and lacks a portion of them. The sample contains some 30,000 clones, about 90% of which appear only once. The sequencing used CD4+ T cells from peripheral blood mononuclear cells, collected in the third trimester of pregnancy. The source is a female donor in good health, enrolled as a control in a pregnancy study. CDR3s include the opening cysteine and the closing phenylalanine or tryptophan. D genes are given only for firm matches. Rows may omit the clone size; those that give it use once, few, many or a size class.

>TRBJ1-1|TRBD1|NA|TRBV20-1
TGCAGTGGGACAGGGGACGCTGAAGCTTTCTTT
CSGTGDAEAFF
>TRBJ1-1|NA|NA|TRBV5-1
TGCGCCAGCAGCTTGGACCCAGGGTTGGCTGAAGCTTTCTTT
CASSLDPGLAEAFF
>TRBJ1-1|NA|NA|TRBV5-1
TGCGCCAGCAGCTCACTTTCGAACACTGAAGCTTTCTTT
CASSSLSNTEAFF
>TRBJ1-5|NA|NA|TRBV27
TGTGCCAGCAGTTTAAACAGAGCAAGCAATCAGCCCCAGCATTTT
CASSLNRASNQPQHF
>TRBJ1-5|TRBD1|NA|TRBV18
TGTGCCAGCTCACCGTTCGGGACAGGGACAGATCAGCCCCAGCATTTT
CASSPFGTGTDQPQHF
>TRBJ2-1|NA|few|TRBV21-1
TGTGCCAGCAGCACGCCGGGACTAGCGGAAACCGAGGAGAACAATGAGCAGTTCTTC
CASSTPGLAETEENNEQFF
>TRBJ1-4|TRBD1|once|TRBV4-1
TGCGCCAGCAGCCAAGAAGGGACAGGGGTTGAAAAACTGTTTTTT
CASSQEGTGVEKLFF
>TRBJ1-2|TRBD1|NA|TRBV30
TGTGCCTGGAGTCCTCCGGGACAGAACTATGGCTACACCTTC
CAWSPPGQNYGYTF
>TRBJ2-1|TRBD2|NA|TRBV6-1
TGTGCCAGCAGTGGGACTAGCGGGAGATTCAATGAGCAGTTCTTC
CASSGTSGRFNEQFF
>TRBJ1-2|NA|once|TRBV6-6
TGTGCCAGCAGGGAACAGGGTAATGGCTACACCTTC
CASREQGNGYTF
>TRBJ1-5|NA|NA|TRBV9
TGTGCCAGCAGCGTCGGGGGGCTCCTTGGCCAGCCCCAGCATTTT
CASSVGGLLGQPQHF
>TRBJ1-2|NA|NA|TRBV7-8
TGTGCCAGCAGCTTAGTTTCTGGACAGCAAAACTATGGCTACACCTTC
CASSLVSGQQNYGYTF
>TRBJ2-1|NA|NA|TRBV15
TGTGCCACCAGCAGATCAAATGAGCAGTTCTTC
CATSRSNEQFF
>TRBJ1-4|NA|NA|TRBV9
TGTGCCAGCAGCGTCTCGGACAGCACTAATGAAAAACTGTTTTTT
CASSVSDSTNEKLFF
>TRBJ1-1|TRBD1|once|TRBV27
TGTGCCAGCAGCCTCCGACAGGGGGTAAAAGGGACTGAAGCTTTCTTT
CASSLRQGVKGTEAFF
>TRBJ1-1|NA|few|TRBV14
TGTGCCAGCAGCCAAGTCCCGGGCACTGAAGCTTTCTTT
CASSQVPGTEAFF
>TRBJ1-3|NA|NA|TRBV10-3
TGTGCCATCAGTGAAGTTAACCACCGGGGGGTAAACACCATATATTTT
CAISEVNHRGVNTIYF
>TRBJ1-4|NA|NA|TRBV14
TGTGCCAGCAGCCAAGATATTACCAGGAATGAAAAACTGTTTTTT
CASSQDITRNEKLFF
>TRBJ1-2|NA|NA|TRBV5-6
TGTGCCAGCAGCGGAGTAGGACAGTATGGCTACACCTTC
CASSGVGQYGYTF
>TRBJ1-2|TRBD1|once|TRBV9
TGTGCCAGCAGCGCCGGGGACAGGGGGAACTATGGCTACACCTTC
CASSAGDRGNYGYTF
>TRBJ1-5|TRBD1|once|TRBV19
TGTGCCAGTATCCAGACAGGGGGCAATCAGCCCCAGCATTTT
CASIQTGGNQPQHF
>TRBJ2-7|NA|NA|TRBV27
TGTGCCAGCAGTTTAGGAGGCCAGGCCTACGAGCAGTACTTC
CASSLGGQAYEQYF
>TRBJ1-2|TRBD1|NA|TRBV6-1
TGTGCCACAACCGGACAGGTACCTTCTGACTATGGCTACACCTTC
CATTGQVPSDYGYTF
>TRBJ2-3|TRBD2|NA|TRBV2
TGTGCCAGCAGCCCTTCTAGCGGAAATCGGGCAGATACGCAGTATTTT
CASSPSSGNRADTQYF
>TRBJ1-2|NA|NA|TRBV14
TGTGCCAGCAGCCAAGTTGACAACCCTAACTATGGCTACACCTTC
CASSQVDNPNYGYTF
>TRBJ1-3|NA|NA|TRBV11-2
TGTGTCAGCAGCTTACTAGGGGCGGGAGGAAACACCATATATTTT
CVSSLLGAGGNTIYF
>TRBJ1-2|NA|NA|TRBV30
TGTGCCACCCACAGAGCGGGGTCTAACTATGGCTACACCTTC
CATHRAGSNYGYTF
>TRBJ2-3|NA|NA|TRBV19
TGTGCCAGTACCATGGGGGGTTGGAGCACAGATACGCAGTATTTT
CASTMGGWSTDTQYF
>TRBJ1-2|NA|NA|TRBV29-1
TGCAGCGTTGAAGTTCGAGGGCGGCCCTATGGCTACACCTTC
CSVEVRGRPYGYTF
>TRBJ2-1|TRBD2|NA|TRBV6-4
TGTGCCAGCAGTGCCGTCGGACTAGCGGGAGGTAATGAGCAGTTCTTC
CASSAVGLAGGNEQFF
>TRBJ1-4|TRBD1|NA|TRBV9
TGTGCCAGCAGCGTTACAGGGGGCTTCGGTGAAAAACTGTTTTTT
CASSVTGGFGEKLFF
>TRBJ1-5|TRBD1|NA|TRBV19
TGTGCCAGTACCCCGACAGGGGAAGGGTTTATTAGCAATCAGCCCCAGCATTTT
CASTPTGEGFISNQPQHF
>TRBJ1-1|NA|few|TRBV30
TGTGCCTGGAAAAGGGGCGGGGGGACTGAAGCTTTCTTT
CAWKRGGGTEAFF